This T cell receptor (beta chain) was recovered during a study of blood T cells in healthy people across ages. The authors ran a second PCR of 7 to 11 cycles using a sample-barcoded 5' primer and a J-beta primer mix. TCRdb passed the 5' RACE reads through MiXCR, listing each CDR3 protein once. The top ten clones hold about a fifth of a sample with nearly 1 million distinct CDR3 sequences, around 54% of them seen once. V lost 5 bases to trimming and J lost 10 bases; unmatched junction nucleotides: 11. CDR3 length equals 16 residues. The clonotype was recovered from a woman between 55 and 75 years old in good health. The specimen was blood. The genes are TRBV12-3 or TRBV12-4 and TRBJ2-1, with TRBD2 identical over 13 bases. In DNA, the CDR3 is TGTGCCAGCAGTCCCCTAGGACTAGCGGGAGACCGAGAGCAGTTCTTC. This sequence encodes CASSPLGLAGDREQFF.